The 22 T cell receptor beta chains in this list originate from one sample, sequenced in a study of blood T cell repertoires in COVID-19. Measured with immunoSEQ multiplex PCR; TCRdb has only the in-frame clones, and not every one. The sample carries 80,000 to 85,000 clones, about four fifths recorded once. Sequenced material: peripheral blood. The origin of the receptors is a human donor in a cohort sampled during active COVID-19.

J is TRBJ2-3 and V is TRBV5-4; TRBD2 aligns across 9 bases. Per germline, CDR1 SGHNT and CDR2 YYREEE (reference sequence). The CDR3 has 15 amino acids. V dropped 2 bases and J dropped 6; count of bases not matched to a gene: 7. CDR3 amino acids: CASSFPSGGTDTQYF. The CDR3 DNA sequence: TGTGCCAGCAGCTTCCCAAGCGGGGGGACGGATACGCAGTATTTT.

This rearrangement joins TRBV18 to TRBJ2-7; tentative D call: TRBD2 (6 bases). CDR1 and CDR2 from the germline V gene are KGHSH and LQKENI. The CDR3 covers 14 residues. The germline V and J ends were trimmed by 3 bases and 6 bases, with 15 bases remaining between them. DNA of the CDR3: TGTGCCAGCTCACCGGGGTTGGGAGGTGGCGAGCAGTACTTC. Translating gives CASSPGLGGGEQYF.

The CDR3 spells CASSLVGQGLEAFF. The DNA for the CDR3 is TGTGCCAGCAGTTTAGTTGGACAGGGCCTTGAAGCTTTCTTT. The V and J genes are TRBV28 and TRBJ1-1; 8 bases align to TRBD1. The CDR3 is made up of 14 amino acids. With 2 bases clipped from V and 7 bases from J, the junction kept 6 bases outside the gene matches. From germline, CDR1 is MDHEN and CDR2 SYDVKM.

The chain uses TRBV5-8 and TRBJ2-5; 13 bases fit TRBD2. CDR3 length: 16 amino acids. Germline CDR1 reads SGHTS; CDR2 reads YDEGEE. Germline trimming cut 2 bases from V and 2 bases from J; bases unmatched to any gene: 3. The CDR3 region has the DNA TGTGCCAGCAGCTTCTTGACTAGCGGGGGGCAAGAGACCCAGTACTTC. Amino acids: CASSFLTSGGQETQYF.

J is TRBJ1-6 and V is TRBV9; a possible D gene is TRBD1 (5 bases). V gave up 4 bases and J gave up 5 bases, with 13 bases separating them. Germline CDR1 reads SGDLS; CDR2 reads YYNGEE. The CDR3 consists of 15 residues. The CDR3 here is CASSPRGRDNSPLHF. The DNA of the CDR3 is TGTGCCAGCAGCCCCCGAGGCAGGGATAATTCACCCCTCCACTTT. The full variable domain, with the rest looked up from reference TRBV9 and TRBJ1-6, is DSGVTQTPKHLITATGQRVTLRCSPRSGDLSVYWYQQSLDQGLQFLIQYYNGEERAKGNILERFSAQQFPDLHSELNLSSLELGDSALYFCASSPRGRDNSPLHFGNGTRLTVT.

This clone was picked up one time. The CDR3 loop is CASSSTHRGLISSYNSPLHF. Here the CDR3 DNA reads TGTGCCAGCAGTTCGACGCACAGGGGTCTTATTAGCTCCTATAATTCACCCCTCCACTTT. The rearrangement uses TRBV27 and TRBJ1-6; 7 bases are a match to TRBD1. CDR1 is MNHEY and CDR2 is SMNVEV in the germline V gene (reference sequence). The CDR3 contains 20 residues. Trimming at V came to 4 bases and at J to 0 bases, leaving 15 bases not matched to a gene.

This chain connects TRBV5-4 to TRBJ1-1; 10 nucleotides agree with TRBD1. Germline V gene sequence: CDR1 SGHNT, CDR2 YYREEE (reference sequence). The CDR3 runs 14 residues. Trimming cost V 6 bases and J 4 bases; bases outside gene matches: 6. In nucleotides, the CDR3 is TGTGCCAGCAAAAAGGACAGGGGGTCCACTGAAGCTTTCTTT. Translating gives CASKKDRGSTEAFF.

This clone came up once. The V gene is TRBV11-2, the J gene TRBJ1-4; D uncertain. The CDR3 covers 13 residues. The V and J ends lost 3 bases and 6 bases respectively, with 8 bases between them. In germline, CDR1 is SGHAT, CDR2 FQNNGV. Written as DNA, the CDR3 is TGTGCCAGCAGCTTTAGCAAGGATGAAAAACTGTTTTTT. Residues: CASSFSKDEKLFF.

The CDR3 loop is CASSPDYYEQYF. CDR3 nucleotides: TGTGCCAGCAGTCCAGACTATTACGAGCAGTACTTC. This chain joins TRBV27 and TRBJ2-7, with D perhaps TRBD2 (5 bases). Trimming took 5 bases from V and 4 from J, leaving 9 bases between them. The CDR3 sequence is 12 residues long. The V gene's germline CDR1 is MNHEY and CDR2 SMNVEV (reference sequence).

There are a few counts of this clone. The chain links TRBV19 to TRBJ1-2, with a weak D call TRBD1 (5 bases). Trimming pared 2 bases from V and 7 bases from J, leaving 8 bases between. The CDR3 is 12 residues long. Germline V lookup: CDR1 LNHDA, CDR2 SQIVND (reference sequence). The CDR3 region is CASSIQGGGYTF. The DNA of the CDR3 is TGTGCCAGTAGTATACAGGGTGGTGGCTACACCTTC.

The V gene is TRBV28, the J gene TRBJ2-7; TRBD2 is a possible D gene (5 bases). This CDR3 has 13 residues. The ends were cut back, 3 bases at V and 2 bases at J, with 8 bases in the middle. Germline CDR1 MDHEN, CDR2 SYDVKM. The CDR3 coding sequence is TGTGCCAGCAGTTTGGCGGGCCCCTACGAGCAGTACTTC. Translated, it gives CASSLAGPYEQYF.

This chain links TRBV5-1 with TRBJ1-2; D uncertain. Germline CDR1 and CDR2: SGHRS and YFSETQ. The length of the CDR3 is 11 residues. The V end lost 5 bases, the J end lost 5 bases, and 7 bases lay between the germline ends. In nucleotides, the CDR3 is TGCGCCAGCAGAGCCGGGTATGGCTACACCTTC. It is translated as CASRAGYGYTF. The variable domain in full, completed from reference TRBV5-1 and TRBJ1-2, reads KAGVTQTPRYLIKTRGQQVTLSCSPISGHRSVSWYQQTPGQGLQFLFEYFSETQRNKGNFPGRFSGRQFSNSRSEMNVSTLELGDSALYLCASRAGYGYTFGSGTRLTVV.

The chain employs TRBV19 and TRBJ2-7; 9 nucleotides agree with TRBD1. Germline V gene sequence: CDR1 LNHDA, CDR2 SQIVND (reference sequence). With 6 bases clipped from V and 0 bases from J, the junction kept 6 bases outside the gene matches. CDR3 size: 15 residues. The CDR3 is CASSPGQGLSYEQYF. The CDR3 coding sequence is TGTGCCAGTAGCCCGGGACAGGGACTCTCCTACGAGCAGTACTTC.

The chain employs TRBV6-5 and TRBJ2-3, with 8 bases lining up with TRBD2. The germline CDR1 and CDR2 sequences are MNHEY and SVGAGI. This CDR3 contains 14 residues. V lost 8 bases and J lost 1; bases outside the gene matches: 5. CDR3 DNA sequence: TGTGCCAGCCTCGCGGGGGGTGGCACAGATACGCAGTATTTT. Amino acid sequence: CASLAGGGTDTQYF.

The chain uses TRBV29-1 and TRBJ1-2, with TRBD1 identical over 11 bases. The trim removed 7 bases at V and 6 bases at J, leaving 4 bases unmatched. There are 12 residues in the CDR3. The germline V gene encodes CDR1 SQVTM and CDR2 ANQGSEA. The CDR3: CSARTGGDGYTF. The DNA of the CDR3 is TGCAGCGCTAGGACAGGGGGCGATGGCTACACCTTC.

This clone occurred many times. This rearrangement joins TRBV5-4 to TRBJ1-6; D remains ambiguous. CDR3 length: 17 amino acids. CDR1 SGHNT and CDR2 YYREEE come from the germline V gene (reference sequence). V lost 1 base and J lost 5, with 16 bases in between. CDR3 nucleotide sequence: TGTGCCAGCAGCTTGCGAGGTGTCAAATTGGATAATTCACCCCTCCACTTT. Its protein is CASSLRGVKLDNSPLHF.

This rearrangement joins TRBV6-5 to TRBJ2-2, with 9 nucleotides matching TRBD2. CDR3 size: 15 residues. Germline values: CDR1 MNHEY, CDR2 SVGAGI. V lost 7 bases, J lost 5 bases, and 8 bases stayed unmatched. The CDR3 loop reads CASKLRGGATGELFF. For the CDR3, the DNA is TGTGCCAGCAAGCTTCGCGGGGGGGCGACCGGGGAGCTGTTTTTT.

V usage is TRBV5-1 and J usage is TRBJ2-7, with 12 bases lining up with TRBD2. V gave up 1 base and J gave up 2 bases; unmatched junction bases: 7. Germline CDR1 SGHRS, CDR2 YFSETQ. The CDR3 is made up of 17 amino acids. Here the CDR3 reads CASSLSMTSGGTYEQYF. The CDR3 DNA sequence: TGCGCCAGCAGCTTGTCGATGACTAGCGGGGGAACCTACGAGCAGTACTTC.

CDR3 sequence: CASSQHAAQTGGYEQYF. The CDR3 DNA sequence: TGTGCCAGCAGCCAGCATGCTGCCCAGACAGGGGGCTACGAGCAGTACTTC. The chain combines TRBV7-2 with TRBJ2-7; 9 nucleotides match TRBD1. Germline values: CDR1 SGHTA, CDR2 FQGNSA. After removal of 5 bases from V and 3 bases from J, the junction contained 14 bases not matched to a gene. This CDR3 comprises 17 residues.

This chain's CDR3 is CASIAGDLGYTF. CDR3 DNA: TGTGCCAGTATCGCAGGGGATCTTGGCTACACCTTC. The chain carries TRBV19 and TRBJ1-2; D possibly corresponds to TRBD1 (6 bases). Germline values: CDR1 LNHDA, CDR2 SQIVND (reference sequence). This CDR3 is 12 amino acids long. Between the trimmed V and J ends, which lost 7 bases and 7 bases, there was a span of 13 bases.

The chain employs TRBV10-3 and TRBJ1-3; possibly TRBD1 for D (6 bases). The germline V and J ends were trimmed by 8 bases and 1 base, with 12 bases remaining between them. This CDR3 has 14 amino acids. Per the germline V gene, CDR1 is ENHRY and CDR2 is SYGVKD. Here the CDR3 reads CAIGTTGSGNTIYF. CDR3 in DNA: TGTGCCATCGGAACAACAGGGTCTGGAAACACCATATATTTT.

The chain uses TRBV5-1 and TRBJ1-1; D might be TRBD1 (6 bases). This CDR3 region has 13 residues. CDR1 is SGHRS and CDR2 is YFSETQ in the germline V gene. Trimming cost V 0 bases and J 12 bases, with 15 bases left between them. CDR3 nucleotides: TGCGCCAGCAGCTTGGTCTCAGGGGTTTCGTCTTTCTTT. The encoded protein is CASSLVSGVSSFF.